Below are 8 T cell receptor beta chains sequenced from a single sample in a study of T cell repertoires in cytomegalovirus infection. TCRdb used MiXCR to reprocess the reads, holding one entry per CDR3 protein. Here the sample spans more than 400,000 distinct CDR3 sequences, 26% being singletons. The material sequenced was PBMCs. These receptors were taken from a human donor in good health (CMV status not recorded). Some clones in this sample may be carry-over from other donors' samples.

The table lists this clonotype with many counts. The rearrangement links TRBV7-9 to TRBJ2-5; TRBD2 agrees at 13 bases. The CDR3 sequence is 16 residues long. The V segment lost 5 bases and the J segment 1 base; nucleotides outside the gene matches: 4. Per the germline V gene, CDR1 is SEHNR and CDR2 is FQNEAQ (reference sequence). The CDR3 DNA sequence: TGTGCCAGCAGCCTACTAGCGGGAGGGACCCAAGAGACCCAGTACTTC. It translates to CASSLLAGGTQETQYF.

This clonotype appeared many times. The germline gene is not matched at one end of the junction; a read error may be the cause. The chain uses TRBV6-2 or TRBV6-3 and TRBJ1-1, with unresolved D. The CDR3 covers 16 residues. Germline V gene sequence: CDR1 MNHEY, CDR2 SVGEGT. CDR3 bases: TGTGCCAGCAGTTACTCGGAGACCCACCTGAACACTGCAGCTTTCTTT. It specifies CASSYSETHLNTAAFF.

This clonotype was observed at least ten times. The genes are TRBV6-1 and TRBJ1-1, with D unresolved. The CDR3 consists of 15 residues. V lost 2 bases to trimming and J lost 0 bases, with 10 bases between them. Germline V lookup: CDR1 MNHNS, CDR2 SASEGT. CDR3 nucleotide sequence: TGTGCCAGCAGTGAATTGGGTCAGTTGAACACTGAAGCTTTCTTT. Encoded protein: CASSELGQLNTEAFF.

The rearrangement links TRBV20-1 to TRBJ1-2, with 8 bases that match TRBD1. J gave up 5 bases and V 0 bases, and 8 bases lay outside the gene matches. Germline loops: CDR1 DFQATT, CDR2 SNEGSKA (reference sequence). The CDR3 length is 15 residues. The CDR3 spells CSARDGNRGVYGYTF. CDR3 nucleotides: TGCAGTGCTAGAGATGGGAACAGGGGGGTATATGGCTACACCTTC.

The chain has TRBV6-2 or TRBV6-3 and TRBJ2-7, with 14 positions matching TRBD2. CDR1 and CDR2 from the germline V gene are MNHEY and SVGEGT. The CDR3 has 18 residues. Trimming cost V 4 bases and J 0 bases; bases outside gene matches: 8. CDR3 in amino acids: CASSWSGLAGASSYEQYV. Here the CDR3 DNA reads TGTGCCAGCAGTTGGTCGGGACTAGCGGGAGCAAGCTCCTACGAGCAGTACGTC.

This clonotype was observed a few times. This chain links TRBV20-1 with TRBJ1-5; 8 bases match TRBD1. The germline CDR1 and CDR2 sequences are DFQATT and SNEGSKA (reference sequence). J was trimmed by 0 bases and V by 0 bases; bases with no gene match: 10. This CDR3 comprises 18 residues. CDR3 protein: CSARERAGGSLSNQPQHF. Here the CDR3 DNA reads TGCAGTGCTAGAGAGAGAGCAGGGGGCAGCCTTAGCAATCAGCCCCAGCATTTT.

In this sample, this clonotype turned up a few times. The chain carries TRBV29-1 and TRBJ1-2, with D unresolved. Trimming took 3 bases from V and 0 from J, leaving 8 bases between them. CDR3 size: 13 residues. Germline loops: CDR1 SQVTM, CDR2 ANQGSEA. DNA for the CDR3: TGCAGCGTTGAGACCGCGACTAACTATGGCTACACCTTC. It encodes CSVETATNYGYTF. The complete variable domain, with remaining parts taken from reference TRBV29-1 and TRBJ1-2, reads SAVISQKPSRDICQRGTSLTIQCQVDSQVTMMFWYRQQPGQSLTLIATANQGSEATYESGFVIDKFPISRPNLTFSTLTVSNMSPEDSSIYLCSVETATNYGYTFGSGTRLTVV.

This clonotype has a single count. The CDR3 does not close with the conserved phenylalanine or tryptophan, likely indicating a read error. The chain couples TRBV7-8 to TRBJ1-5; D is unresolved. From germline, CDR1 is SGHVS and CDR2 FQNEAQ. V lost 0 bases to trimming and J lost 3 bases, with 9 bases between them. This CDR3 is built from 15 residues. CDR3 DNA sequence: TGTGCCAGCAGCTTAGCTCGGACGGACAATCAGCCCCAGCATCTT. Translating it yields CASSLARTDNQPQHL.